The next 13 T cell receptor beta chains were all read from a single sample in a study of blood T cell repertoires in COVID-19. The data were produced by immunoSEQ multiplex PCR, yet TCRdb's version contains in-frame clones alone and is incomplete. The data contain about 240,000 clones, 80% to 90% of them seen just once; the ten biggest clones take up over 4%. Input material: PBMCs or T cells enriched from blood (not recorded which). These receptors all stem from a woman aged 25 to 45 who had recovered from COVID-19.

J is TRBJ2-3 and V is TRBV20-1, with 8 bases aligning to TRBD1. The CDR3 length is 10 residues. Per germline, CDR1 DFQATT and CDR2 SNEGSKA (reference sequence). Written as DNA, the CDR3 is TGCAGCAGGGGGCAGGATACGCAGTATTTT. Translation: CSRGQDTQYF.

The chain recombines TRBV10-3 with TRBJ2-7; 8 bases fit TRBD2. V shed 2 bases, J shed 5 bases, and the junction held 5 bases outside the gene matches. This CDR3 comprises 14 residues. Germline V gene data show CDR1 as ENHRY and CDR2 as SYGVKD. The CDR3 region has the DNA TGTGCCATCAGTGAGCAGACCGGGGGGGACGAGCAGTACTTC. Translated: CAISEQTGGDEQYF.

The chain joins TRBV28 to TRBJ2-3; 12 bases fit TRBD1. V lost 6 bases, J lost 3 bases, and 10 bases stayed unmatched. Germline CDR1 reads MDHEN; CDR2 reads SYDVKM. The length of the CDR3 is 17 residues. CDR3 DNA sequence: TGTGCCAGCAGACCATCAGGGGACAGGGGGCGAACAGATACGCAGTATTTT. It yields the protein CASRPSGDRGRTDTQYF.

J is TRBJ1-4 and V is TRBV2; D may be TRBD1 (5 bases). V was shortened by 6 bases and J by 5 bases, with 13 bases between the two germline ends. The CDR3 loop spans 14 amino acids. Germline V gene data show CDR1 as SNHLY and CDR2 as FYNNEI. The CDR3, as DNA: TGTGCCAGCAGCGTCGGGGGTTCGAATGAAAAACTGTTTTTT. Protein product: CASSVGGSNEKLFF.

This rearrangement joins TRBV5-8 to TRBJ1-4, with 10 bases that match TRBD1. There are 15 residues in the CDR3. The junction had 7 bases not matched to a gene; V was cut back by 4 bases and J by 7 bases. Germline lookup yields CDR1 SGHTS and CDR2 YDEGEE. The CDR3: CASSIPGQGTEKLFF. Written as DNA, the CDR3 is TGTGCCAGCAGCATTCCGGGACAGGGGACTGAAAAACTGTTTTTT.

V is TRBV7-2 and J is TRBJ2-7, with a possible D match to TRBD1 (5 bases). V was pared by 3 bases and J by 3 bases, with 15 bases between. The CDR3 consists of 15 residues. Germline values: CDR1 SGHTA, CDR2 FQGNSA. CDR3 DNA sequence: TGTGCCAGCAGCTTTACAGGCGGCCCCCGCTACGAGCAGTACTTC. Translating it yields CASSFTGGPRYEQYF.

The chain links TRBV5-6 to TRBJ1-2; 8 bases line up with TRBD1. The J segment lost 0 bases and the V segment lost 6 bases, leaving 4 bases of the junction unmatched. This CDR3 comprises 14 residues. Germline V gene lookup returns CDR1 SGHDT and CDR2 YYEEEE. CDR3 residues: CASNQGASNYGYTF. CDR3 coding DNA: TGTGCCAGCAACCAGGGGGCTTCTAACTATGGCTACACCTTC.

This chain uses TRBV28 with TRBJ2-1, with 9 bases identical to TRBD1. Trimming took 6 bases from V and 4 from J; bases not matched to a gene: 10. The CDR3 consists of 16 residues. Germline CDR1 MDHEN, CDR2 SYDVKM. The CDR3 coding sequence is TGTGCCAGCAGCTCCCCAGGGACAGGGAATTACAATGAGCAGTTCTTC. It is translated as CASSSPGTGNYNEQFF.

The CDR3 bases are TGTGCCAGCAGGGGGACACTGGATGAAAAACTGTTTTTT. This encodes CASRGTLDEKLFF. The chain couples TRBV6-5 to TRBJ1-4; TRBD1 is a possible D gene (6 bases). Trimming cost V 6 bases and J 6 bases, with 11 bases left between them. Germline V CDR1 and CDR2: MNHEY, SVGAGI. The CDR3 totals 13 residues.

This chain links TRBV27 with TRBJ1-6, with 11 bases lining up with TRBD1. This CDR3 region has 16 residues. The J segment lost 3 bases and the V segment lost 4 bases, leaving 2 bases of the junction unmatched. The germline V gene has CDR1 MNHEY and CDR2 SMNVEV (reference sequence). Written as DNA, the CDR3 is TGTGCCAGCAGTTCCGGGACAGGGGGCTATAATTCACCCCTCCACTTT. Translating gives CASSSGTGGYNSPLHF.

The rearrangement uses TRBV27 and TRBJ1-2, with TRBD1 matching over 11 bases. V lost 6 bases to trimming and J lost 1 base; unmatched junction nucleotides: 4. This CDR3 region has 15 residues. Germline V CDR1 and CDR2: MNHEY, SMNVEV (reference sequence). In DNA, the CDR3 is TGTGCCAGCAGAGGGACAGGGGGTGTTAACTATGGCTACACCTTC. Encoded protein: CASRGTGGVNYGYTF.

This chain uses TRBV7-8 with TRBJ1-2; 9 bases map to TRBD1. CDR1 SGHVS and CDR2 FQNEAQ come from the germline V gene. The CDR3 totals 15 residues. After removal of 4 bases from V and 8 bases from J, the junction contained 11 bases not matched to a gene. Here the CDR3 reads CASSSPGQGFWGYTF. The CDR3 DNA follows: TGTGCCAGCAGCTCACCGGGACAGGGATTCTGGGGCTACACCTTC.

V usage is TRBV3-1 (or the pseudogene TRBV3-2) and J usage is TRBJ1-1; D unclear. V was clipped by 3 bases and J by 0 bases, with 5 bases between them. Germline loops: CDR1 LGHDT, CDR2 YNNKEL (reference sequence). The CDR3 totals 13 residues. The CDR3: CASSQTLNTEAFF. For the CDR3, the DNA is TGTGCCAGCAGCCAGACTTTGAACACTGAAGCTTTCTTT.